This TCR beta chain was recorded in a study of T cell responses to AZD1222 COVID-19 vaccine. General observations from the study: Mostly white British, mostly female donors; authors suggested clonal diversity may be underestimated. Repertoires were sampled only after the peak T cell response. Baseline antibody screening turned up just a handful of seropositive AZD1222 recipients. The study reported that nearly half of spike-specific TCRs target unmutated variant regions.

The method was immunoSEQ multiplex PCR; TCRdb's version includes in-frame clones alone and lacks a portion of them. The sample gives about 180,000 clones, about 86% of which show up once; 9.5% to 13% is in the top ten. This clone was counted once. Its antigen is as yet unknown. The receptor comes from an adult who received the AZD1222 COVID-19 vaccine. This sample comprised peripheral blood, obtained 28 days after the second AZD1222 dose.

The CDR3 loop is CASSVGPSGFYDTQYF. CDR3 nucleotides: TGTGCCAGCAGCGTAGGTCCTAGCGGCTTCTACGATACGCAGTATTTT. J is TRBJ2-3 and V is TRBV9, with 7 bases fitting TRBD2. The CDR3 covers 16 residues. Germline CDR1 SGDLS, CDR2 YYNGEE. J gave up 6 bases and V 0 bases, and 10 bases lay outside the gene matches. The variable domain in full, completed from reference TRBV9 and TRBJ2-3, reads DSGVTQTPKHLITATGQRVTLRCSPRSGDLSVYWYQQSLDQGLQFLIQYYNGEERAKGNILERFSAQQFPDLHSELNLSSLELGDSALYFCASSVGPSGFYDTQYFGPGTRLTVL.